This TCR beta chain emerged from a study of Ad26.COV2.S vaccination and SARS-CoV-2 variants. Study summary: Among those in the COV1001 Ad26.COV2.S trial arm was the donor.

Data came from immunoSEQ multiplex PCR; TCRdb stores just in-frame clones and leaves some out. The table includes 380,000 or so clones, approximately 83% detected once. Regarding treatment: about 20 received Ad26.COV2.S at low or high dose, single or two shots; about 5 received placebo; per-sample allocation not given. Sampling happened 63 days after the first vaccine or placebo injection. V was clipped by 6 bases and J by 0 bases, with 11 bases between them. Germline values: CDR1 MNHEY, CDR2 SVGAGI. CDR3 size: 15 residues. The chain carries TRBV6-5 and TRBJ1-4, with D possibly matching TRBD1 (6 bases). This receptor was taken from a person aged 18-60 years who received the Ad26.COV2.S COVID-19 vaccine or a placebo. Sample: peripheral blood, taken in a trial of Ad26.COV2.S vaccine versus placebo. The CDR3 sequence is CASRGHLATNEKLFF. The CDR3 DNA follows: TGTGCCAGCAGGGGACACCTCGCAACTAATGAAAAACTGTTTTTT.